The 23 T cell receptor beta chains below were found in one sample sequenced in a study of somatic mutations in cytotoxic T cells in rheumatoid arthritis. TCRdb keeps only in-frame clones here, not all; method: immunoSEQ multiplex PCR. The sample lists more than 15,000 clones, about 68% occurring once. Material for sequencing was CD8+ T cells sorted from blood. These receptors came from a man between 60 and 75 years old in good health.

CDR3 sequence (DNA): TGTGCCAGCAGGGACAGTCTTTCAATGAACACTGAAGCTTTCTTT. Translation: CASRDSLSMNTEAFF. The J gene is TRBJ1-1, the V gene TRBV6-5; possible D gene TRBD1, 6 bases. Trimming pared 6 bases from V and 0 bases from J, leaving 14 bases between. The CDR3 has 15 amino acids. The V gene's germline CDR1 is MNHEY and CDR2 SVGAGI.

V is TRBV6-4 and J is TRBJ2-1, with TRBD2 matching over 13 bases. Germline assignment: CDR1 MRHNA and CDR2 SNTAGT. The junction had 1 base not matched to a gene; V was cut back by 2 bases and J by 6 bases. This CDR3 spans 15 amino acids. CDR3 sequence reads: CASSDTSGGANEQFF. For the CDR3, the DNA is TGTGCCAGCAGTGACACTAGCGGGGGGGCCAATGAGCAGTTCTTC.

This clone is a singleton in its sample. The rearrangement uses TRBV4-3 and TRBJ2-7, with TRBD1 as a possible D gene (6 bases). The CDR3 sequence is 15 residues long. V lost 4 bases and J lost 3, with 16 bases in between. The germline CDR1 and CDR2 sequences are LGHNA and YSLEER. In nucleotides, the CDR3 is TGCGCCAGCAGCCTCCGCGTTCAGGGGATCTACGAGCAGTACTTC. Its translation is CASSLRVQGIYEQYF.

The chain links TRBV4-2 to TRBJ2-7; the match to TRBD2 covers 11 bases. Trimming took 2 bases from V and 2 from J; bases not matched to a gene: 5. The CDR3 runs to 16 residues. CDR1 LGHNA and CDR2 YNFKEQ come from the germline V gene. The CDR3 DNA reads TGTGCCAGCAGCCAATCGACTAGCGGGGCTACCTACGAGCAGTACTTC. Translation gives CASSQSTSGATYEQYF.

The chain combines TRBV21-1 with TRBJ1-2. TRBV21-1 represents a pseudogene. This CDR3 has 14 residues. The CDR3 DNA sequence: TGTGCCAGCAGCCATCGAAGTCGGTGCTATGGCTACACCTTC. Its translation: CASSHRSRCYGYTF.

The chain couples TRBV2 to TRBJ2-7; D gene unclear. V gave up 7 bases and J gave up 3 bases, with 7 bases separating them. Per germline, CDR1 SNHLY and CDR2 FYNNEI. CDR3 length: 11 amino acids. The CDR3 spells CASTPGYEQYF. The CDR3 DNA reads TGTGCCAGCACCCCAGGCTACGAGCAGTACTTC.

This clone was seen once. The sample carries other DNA sequences with the same CDR3. This chain connects TRBV7-9 to TRBJ1-5, with 7 bases identical to TRBD1. The V and J ends lost 5 bases and 0 bases, in that order; junction bases with no gene match: 4. This CDR3 is built from 15 residues. Looked up from germline, CDR1 is SEHNR and CDR2 is FQNEAQ (reference sequence). The chain's CDR3 is CASSQQGNSNQPQHF. Here the CDR3 DNA reads TGTGCCAGCAGCCAACAGGGGAATAGCAATCAGCCCCAGCATTTT.

This chain links TRBV21-1 with TRBJ1-2; the tabulated D call, TRBD1, remains unverified against the DNA. TRBV21-1 is annotated as a pseudogene. The CDR3 is 15 amino acids. CDR3 region: CASSKAWQAPYGYTF. In nucleotides, the CDR3 is TGTGCCAGCAGCAAAGCTTGGCAGGCGCCCTATGGCTACACCTTC.

This clone has more than one count but fewer than ten. For the CDR3, the DNA is TGTGCCAGCAGCGTAGGGACTAGCGGGGGGACAAAGACCCAGTACTTC. Encoded protein: CASSVGTSGGTKTQYF. The rearrangement links TRBV7-9 to TRBJ2-5, with 15 bases aligning to TRBD2. Germline assignment: CDR1 SEHNR and CDR2 FQNEAQ (reference sequence). There are 16 residues in the CDR3. J lost 6 bases, V lost 5 bases, and 7 bases had no gene match.

The rearrangement uses TRBV27 and TRBJ2-7, with D perhaps TRBD1 (5 bases). The CDR3 extends over 14 amino acids. V lost 0 bases, J lost 3 bases, and 9 bases lay in between. In germline, CDR1 is MNHEY, CDR2 SMNVEV (reference sequence). The CDR3 DNA is TGTGCCAGCAGTTTATCCGCAGGGTACTACGAGCAGTACTTC. Translation gives CASSLSAGYYEQYF.

The J gene is TRBJ2-1, the V gene TRBV6-6; 12 bases map to TRBD2. In germline, CDR1 is MNHNY, CDR2 SVGAGI (reference sequence). The CDR3 has 15 residues. Trimming removed 6 bases from V and 8 bases from J; junction bases left unmatched: 8. CDR3 region: CASSPSGGAVDEQFF. CDR3 bases: TGTGCCAGCAGCCCTAGCGGGGGGGCCGTCGATGAGCAGTTCTTC.

The sample holds one count of this clone. V is TRBV27 and J is TRBJ1-6; D might be TRBD1 (6 bases). The CDR3 sequence is 17 residues long. Trimming shortened V by 6 bases and J by 7 bases, and 22 bases separated the two germline ends. Germline V lookup: CDR1 MNHEY, CDR2 SMNVEV (reference sequence). The CDR3 sequence: CASSYIPPGGRNSPLHF. CDR3 DNA sequence: TGTGCCAGCAGCTACATCCCTCCGGGGGGGCGAAATTCACCCCTCCACTTT.

The V gene is TRBV19, the J gene TRBJ2-1; 10 bases are a match to TRBD2. Per the germline V gene, CDR1 is LNHDA and CDR2 is SQIVND (reference sequence). The CDR3 is 15 amino acids. Germline trimming cut 3 bases from V and 7 bases from J; bases unmatched to any gene: 6. CDR3 residues: CASSMRTSGLNEQFF. The CDR3 bases are TGTGCCAGTAGTATGAGGACTAGCGGCCTGAATGAGCAGTTCTTC. Together with reference TRBV19 and TRBJ2-1, the CDR3 gives the full variable domain: DGGITQSPKYLFRKEGQNVTLSCEQNLNHDAMYWYRQDPGQGLRLIYYSQIVNDFQKGDIAEGYSVSREKKESFPLTVTSAQKNPTAFYLCASSMRTSGLNEQFFGPGTRLTVL.

The CDR3 DNA follows: TGCGCCAGCAGCCAGACACAATCCACAGATACGCAGTATTTT. Residues: CASSQTQSTDTQYF. The chain carries TRBV4-1 and TRBJ2-3; no clear D. Trimming took 3 bases from V and 2 from J, leaving 9 bases between them. This CDR3 has 14 amino acids. From germline, CDR1 is MGHRA and CDR2 YSYEKL.

This clone was seen only once. The chain uses TRBV27 and TRBJ2-1; 10 bases agree with TRBD1. This CDR3 spans 15 amino acids. CDR1 MNHEY and CDR2 SMNVEV come from the germline V gene (reference sequence). V was pared by 6 bases and J by 4 bases, with 6 bases of the junction left unmatched. CDR3 in DNA: TGTGCCAGCAGGCTCGGACAGGGGGGTTACAATGAGCAGTTCTTC. It yields the protein CASRLGQGGYNEQFF.

The V call is TRBV6-6, the J call TRBJ2-5; possible D gene TRBD2, 5 bases. CDR1 and CDR2 (germline): MNHNY, SVGAGI (reference sequence). CDR3 size: 15 residues. Trimming cost V 0 bases and J 3 bases, with 11 bases left between them. For the CDR3, the DNA is TGTGCCAGCAGTTACTCGATTCGGACTGAAGAGACCCAGTACTTC. Amino acids: CASSYSIRTEETQYF.

This clone has just a few counts. The chain has TRBV5-1 and TRBJ1-5; 11 nucleotides agree with TRBD1. V lost 4 bases to trimming and J lost 3 bases; unmatched junction nucleotides: 6. CDR1 and CDR2 (germline): SGHRS, YFSETQ. This CDR3 is built from 16 residues. CDR3: CASSLGTGGSNQPQHF. CDR3 nucleotides: TGCGCCAGCAGCCTCGGGACAGGGGGATCCAATCAGCCCCAGCATTTT.

V is TRBV7-9 and J is TRBJ2-7; D may be TRBD2 (5 bases). The germline V and J ends were trimmed by 5 bases and 3 bases, with 11 bases remaining between them. The CDR3 sequence is 13 residues long. Germline CDR1 SEHNR, CDR2 FQNEAQ (reference sequence). The CDR3 sequence is CASSTYSVYEQYF. CDR3 coding DNA: TGTGCCAGCAGCACCTATAGCGTCTACGAGCAGTACTTC.

The J gene is TRBJ2-2, the V gene TRBV5-1; 9 nucleotides line up with TRBD1. Trimming removed 4 bases from V and 4 bases from J; junction bases left unmatched: 5. Germline V gene data show CDR1 as SGHRS and CDR2 as YFSETQ. The CDR3 is 15 amino acids. The CDR3 sequence: CASSRGTGSTGELFF. In DNA form, the CDR3 reads TGCGCCAGCAGCCGCGGGACAGGGTCCACCGGGGAGCTGTTTTTT.

This chain links TRBV2 with TRBJ2-4; perhaps TRBD1 as D (6 bases). Germline V CDR1 and CDR2: SNHLY, FYNNEI. CDR3 length equals 14 residues. The V end was cut by 4 bases, the J end by 2 bases, with 9 bases between. The CDR3 DNA is TGTGCCAGCAGTGCTGGACAGTCCAAAAACATTCAGTACTTC. Its protein product is CASSAGQSKNIQYF.

This chain connects TRBV7-2 to TRBJ2-5; D unresolved. Per the germline V gene, CDR1 is SGHTA and CDR2 is FQGNSA. The CDR3 is 15 amino acids. The ends were cut back, 1 base at V and 2 bases at J, with 11 bases in the middle. For the CDR3, the DNA is TGTGCCAGCAGCTTAGATTTGGCGGAGCAAGAGACCCAGTACTTC. Encoded protein: CASSLDLAEQETQYF.

The chain uses TRBV4-3 and TRBJ2-7; D unresolved. This CDR3 contains 15 residues. V was pared by 0 bases and J by 6 bases, with 15 bases between. The V gene's germline CDR1 is LGHNA and CDR2 YSLEER. The CDR3 coding sequence is TGCGCCAGCAGCCAAGAGTCATTAAGCGTCGGCGAGCAGTACTTC. It codes for CASSQESLSVGEQYF.

The V gene is TRBV27, the J gene TRBJ2-2; TRBD2 matches 10 bases. The CDR3 has 18 amino acids. Germline-derived CDR1 and CDR2 are MNHEY and SMNVEV (reference sequence). J lost 3 bases, V lost 6 bases, and 13 bases had no gene match. This CDR3 reads CASRVRGLAGAYTGELFF. The CDR3 DNA sequence: TGTGCCAGCAGGGTCAGGGGCCTAGCGGGAGCCTACACCGGGGAGCTGTTTTTT.